This T cell receptor beta chain was recovered during a study of early T cells in non-severe SARS-CoV-2 infection. A single record per CDR3 protein comes from TCRdb applying MiXCR to the 5' RACE reads. Here the sample spans tens of thousands of distinct CDR3 sequences, roughly an eighth being singletons. CDR1 MRHNA and CDR2 SNTAGT come from the germline V gene. There are 14 residues in the CDR3. Trimming at V came to 6 bases and at J to 8 bases, leaving 7 bases not matched to a gene. This clonotype originated in an adult who was a healthcare worker with PCR-confirmed SARS-CoV-2 infection or an uninfected control (not recorded which). Sequenced material: whole blood. This chain links TRBV6-4 with TRBJ2-1, with 10 bases lining up with TRBD1. CDR3 bases: TGTGCCAGCAGCCAACGACAGGGGGCACATGAGCAGTTCTTC. Translating it yields CASSQRQGAHEQFF.